The entry below describes one TCR beta chain. The target of this receptor is not known. No base quality values were provided; no much bigger clone lies one nucleotide off. The CDR3 regions of human TCRbeta chains were analyzed by immunosequencing. Concerning the study's data processing: Repertoire TCRs were matched against a reference library of SARS-CoV-2-specific TCRs generated with the MIRA antigen-specificity platform. Breadth was defined as the fraction of unique TCRs that were SARS-CoV-2-associated. Depth was defined as the fraction of total T cells that were SARS-CoV-2-associated. Using the MIRA data, each spike-specific TCR was mapped to the spike region that the TCR reacts to and placed in a CD4 or CD8 class. Log10-transformed breadth and depth values were compared by one-way ANOVA with Sidak's multiple comparisons tests. The table was pulled from immuneACCESS by TCRdb, which kept in-frame rearrangements only. Such tables lose some clones; where checked, under half of the loss comes from unresolved V genes, and the rest has no known cause. Clonal size and the V and J genes are those of that table, whereas D and trimming came from the DNA. This sample comprises about 96,000 clones, approximately 87% of them detected only once. The ten largest clones represent approximately 24% of the sample.

The data derive from a study of T cell responses to AZD1222 COVID-19 vaccine (dated by TCRdb to the early 2020s). For context, the study as a whole: AZD1222 recipients with second doses at about 4 weeks or about 12 weeks were pooled, because spike-specific TCR depth and breadth did not differ between schedules. A total of about 250 trial participants underwent TCR sequencing, of whom about 210 had received two doses of AZD1222 and some 26 had received two doses of the MenACWY control vaccine. Trial participants were enrolled into age subgroups of 18-55, 56-69 and 70-plus years, which contained approximately 150, 30 and 60 TCR-sequenced participants, respectively.

What this sample's time point label stands for: baseline before first vaccination. Vaccinee samples were obtained from the UK trials COV001 and COV002, which included a single-blind randomized controlled phase 2/3 trial of AZD1222 (ChAdOx1 nCoV-19) in healthy adults. For TCRbeta chain sequencing, PBMC samples from trial participants were taken at day 0 and at day 28 after the second dose. Overall study outcomes, separate from this receptor: Because no day 14 peak-response samples were available, the repertoires could be characterized only after the peak T cell response. Participants were mostly white British, with more females than males. The authors suggested clonal diversity may have been underestimated. Spike-specific TCR breadth and depth rose significantly after two AZD1222 doses compared with day 0 and with MenACWY recipients. Epitopes outside the regions mutated in the B.1.351 and B.1.1.7 variants were reportedly recognized by nearly half of the unique spike-specific TCRs. In the small 56-69-year group, the increase in depth fell short of significance, most likely because of low power. Conclusions about previously exposed vaccinees were limited because only six or seven AZD1222 recipients were SARS-CoV-2 seropositive at baseline. Vaccine-associated CD4 TCRs spanned the whole spike protein, with dominant responses in regions 160-218 and 743-854.

The CDR3, from cysteine to phenylalanine, totals 16 residues. Only the CDR3 portion is preserved as DNA: 48 bases, with reading frame beginning at the first base. In the germline V gene, CDR1 corresponds to SNHLY and CDR2 to FYNNEI. Deletion took 8 bases off V and 10 bases off J, with a span of 24 bases between the germline ends. The material was peripheral blood, obtained on day 0 of AZD1222 vaccination. The V gene is TRBV2 and the J gene is TRBJ1-6, with no reliable assignment of the D segment. This receptor was obtained from an adult in good health. In nucleotides, the sequence is TGTGCCAGCGTCCGCGCGGTGGAACCCGCCGGATCACCCCTCCACTTT. Its translation is CASVRAVEPAGSPLHF.